These T cell receptor beta chains were read from a single sample in a study of shared clonotypes between healthy human individuals. Profiled with immunoSEQ multiplex PCR; TCRdb holds only in-frame clones, not every one. This sample yields about 580,000 clones, of which roughly 98% are seen a single time; 0.3% belongs to the top ten. Specimen: naive CD8+ T cells sorted from blood. The receptors shown here come from a man aged 25-45 years in good health. CDR3s include the opening cysteine and the closing phenylalanine or tryptophan. Each record gives: clone size, V gene, D gene, CDR3 length, J gene, CDR3 protein, CDR3 DNA. D genes are given only for firm matches. Size tells how often a clone was seen (once, few, many) or the class of an expanded clone, and some rows leave it out.

>.|TRBV10-2|.|15|TRBJ2-7
CASSEPQPPRNEQYF
TGCGCCAGCAGTGAACCCCAACCTCCTAGGAACGAGCAGTACTTC
>.|TRBV13|TRBD1|13|TRBJ2-5
CASSPQGEETQYF
TGTGCCAGCAGCCCCCAGGGGGAAGAGACCCAGTACTTC
>.|TRBV5-1|TRBD1|16|TRBJ2-2
CASSTIQGAATGELFF
TGCGCCAGCAGCACCATACAGGGGGCGGCCACCGGGGAGCTGTTTTTT
>.|TRBV25-1|TRBD2|14|TRBJ2-7
CASSNPGGAYEQYF
TGTGCCAGCAGTAACCCCGGGGGGGCATACGAGCAGTACTTC
>.|TRBV7-9|.|11|TRBJ2-5
CASTRGETQYF
TGTGCCAGCACTCGGGGTGAGACCCAGTACTTC
>.|TRBV5-1|.|14|TRBJ2-7
CASSWRDGSYEQYF
TGCGCCAGCAGCTGGAGGGACGGATCCTACGAGCAGTACTTC
>.|TRBV27|TRBD1|14|TRBJ1-2
CASSLQTGSYGYTF
TGTGCCAGCAGTCTCCAGACAGGGAGCTATGGCTACACCTTC
>.|TRBV11-3|TRBD1|14|TRBJ2-7
CASSPRTGAYEQYF
TGTGCCAGCAGCCCCAGGACAGGGGCGTACGAGCAGTACTTC
>.|TRBV5-6|.|14|TRBJ2-7
CASSLVGNRYEQYF
TGTGCCAGCAGCTTGGTGGGGAACCGCTACGAGCAGTACTTC
>.|TRBV11-2|TRBD1|15|TRBJ2-7
CASSQGGRETYEQYF
TGTGCCAGCAGCCAAGGGGGCAGGGAAACCTACGAGCAGTACTTC
>.|TRBV7-9|TRBD1|16|TRBJ2-7
CASSFTSHRGNFEQYF
TGTGCCAGCAGCTTCACGAGTCACAGGGGGAACTTCGAGCAGTACTTC
>.|TRBV29-1|.|12|TRBJ2-1
CSVEDPDIEQFF
TGCAGCGTTGAAGACCCGGACATTGAGCAGTTCTTC
>.|TRBV6-5|.|12|TRBJ2-7
CASSRTGEEQYF
TGTGCCAGCAGTCGAACGGGGGAAGAGCAGTACTTC
>.|TRBV7-2|.|16|TRBJ2-1
CASSLSSVQIYNEQFF
TGTGCCAGCAGCTTATCTAGCGTCCAGATCTACAATGAGCAGTTCTTC
>.|TRBV9|TRBD1|15|TRBJ2-1
CASSVEGASYNEQFF
TGTGCCAGCAGCGTTGAGGGGGCTTCCTACAATGAGCAGTTCTTC
>.|TRBV29-1|.|12|TRBJ2-7
CSVGDSSYEQYF
TGCAGCGTTGGAGACTCATCCTACGAGCAGTACTTC
>.|TRBV28|TRBD2|19|TRBJ2-1
CASSPRPGLAVLRHNEQFF
TGTGCCAGCAGCCCACGTCCGGGACTAGCGGTCCTTCGCCACAATGAGCAGTTCTTC
>.|TRBV5-5|.|12|TRBJ2-7
CASSFETYEQYF
TGTGCCAGCAGCTTCGAAACCTACGAGCAGTACTTC
>.|TRBV6-6|.|15|TRBJ2-1
CASRGGSAPYNEQFF
TGTGCCAGCAGGGGTGGTTCCGCTCCCTACAATGAGCAGTTCTTC
>.|TRBV28|TRBD1|13|TRBJ1-2
CASRDPTGDGYTF
TGTGCCAGCAGGGACCCGACAGGGGATGGCTACACCTTC
>.|TRBV11-2|TRBD2|15|TRBJ2-7
CASSLGTSGIPLEYF
TGTGCCAGCAGCCTCGGGACTAGCGGGATACCTCTCGAGTACTTC
>.|TRBV21-1|.|14|TRBJ1-5
CASSKEGRVEPQHF
TGTGCCAGCAGCAAAGAGGGGAGGGTTGAGCCCCAGCATTTT
>.|TRBV7-9|TRBD1|13|TRBJ2-5
CASVTGVGETQYF
TGTGCCAGCGTAACAGGGGTAGGCGAGACCCAGTACTTC
>.|TRBV25-1|.|14|TRBJ1-5
CASSESTGIQPQHF
TGTGCCAGCAGTGAATCCACAGGTATACAGCCCCAGCATTTT
>once|TRBV4-1|.|15|TRBJ1-4
CASSQGPGLGVELFF
TGCGCCAGCAGCCAAGGACCAGGGCTTGGGGTGGAACTGTTTTTT
>.|TRBV7-6|.|18|TRBJ2-3
CASSLIWAVDEGTDTQYF
TGTGCCAGCAGCTTAATTTGGGCAGTCGATGAGGGGACAGATACGCAGTATTTT
>.|TRBV27|.|16|TRBJ1-2
CASSLSNGNPYYGYTF
TGTGCCAGCAGTTTATCGAACGGGAACCCCTATTATGGCTACACCTTC
>.|TRBV15|.|14|TRBJ1-4
CATSSGGNNEKLFF
TGTGCCACCAGCAGCGGAGGAAACAATGAAAAACTGTTTTTT
>.|TRBV27|TRBD1|15|TRBJ1-5
CASRTGTGSHQPQHF
TGTGCCAGCAGGACCGGGACAGGGTCCCATCAGCCCCAGCATTTT
>.|TRBV29-1|TRBD2|18|TRBJ2-3
CSVELLAGGSGNTDTQYF
TGCAGCGTTGAATTGCTAGCGGGAGGCTCCGGGAACACAGATACGCAGTATTTT
>.|TRBV28|.|14|TRBJ2-3
CASRPAGSTDTQYF
TGTGCCAGCAGGCCAGCGGGTTCCACAGATACGCAGTATTTT
>.|TRBV10-3|TRBD1|16|TRBJ2-2
CAISEGTGDNTGELFF
TGTGCCATCAGTGAAGGGACAGGGGACAACACCGGGGAGCTGTTTTTT
>.|TRBV9|TRBD1|14|TRBJ2-7
CASSVGTGLYEQYF
TGTGCCAGCAGCGTCGGGACAGGACTCTACGAGCAGTACTTC
>.|TRBV7-2|TRBD1|14|TRBJ1-4
CASSWTGENEKLFF
TGTGCCAGCAGCTGGACAGGGGAGAATGAAAAACTGTTTTTT
>.|TRBV7-8|TRBD2|16|TRBJ2-5
CASSLALGGRHETQYF
TGTGCCAGCAGCTTAGCGCTGGGCGGGAGACACGAGACCCAGTACTTC
>.|TRBV10-1|.|14|TRBJ1-1
CASSDGFQNTEAFF
TGCGCCAGCAGTGATGGATTTCAGAACACTGAAGCTTTCTTT
>.|TRBV6-1|TRBD1|15|TRBJ1-4
CASRADRAWNEKLFF
TGTGCCAGCAGGGCCGACAGGGCTTGGAATGAAAAACTGTTTTTT
>.|TRBV11-2|.|14|TRBJ2-2
CASSLIANTGELFF
TGTGCCAGCAGCTTGATCGCGAACACCGGGGAGCTGTTTTTT
>.|TRBV5-1|.|13|TRBJ1-1
CASSLGTAIEAFF
TGCGCCAGCAGCTTGGGGACGGCGATTGAAGCTTTCTTT
>.|TRBV11-3|.|13|TRBJ2-1
CASSPGTGLEQFF
TGTGCCAGCAGCCCAGGGACCGGACTTGAGCAGTTCTTC
>.|TRBV7-8|TRBD1|16|TRBJ1-1
CASSPPWDRVNTEAFF
TGTGCCAGCAGCCCACCGTGGGACAGAGTGAACACTGAAGCTTTCTTT
>.|TRBV27|TRBD1|15|TRBJ2-2
CASSQDRDNTGELFF
TGTGCCAGCAGTCAGGACAGGGATAACACCGGGGAGCTGTTTTTT
>.|TRBV27|TRBD1|14|TRBJ2-7
CASSTGQGSYEQYF
TGTGCCAGCAGCACGGGACAGGGATCCTACGAGCAGTACTTC
>.|TRBV5-1|.|16|TRBJ2-1
CASSVRAPGAYNEQFF
TGCGCCAGCAGCGTCCGGGCCCCGGGAGCCTACAATGAGCAGTTCTTC
>.|TRBV7-8|TRBD1|15|TRBJ2-4
CASTPGTGVAQIQYF
TGTGCCAGCACCCCTGGGACAGGGGTGGCCCAAATTCAGTACTTC
>.|TRBV7-9|TRBD2|16|TRBJ2-1
CASSLIAGEYTNEQFF
TGTGCCAGCAGCTTAATAGCGGGAGAGTACACCAATGAGCAGTTCTTC
>.|TRBV11-2|TRBD1|13|TRBJ2-7
CASSFGTAYEQYF
TGTGCCAGCAGCTTTGGGACAGCCTACGAGCAGTACTTC
>once|TRBV4-1|.|16|TRBJ2-3
CASSQDDGTYTDTQYF
TGCGCCAGCAGCCAAGATGACGGGACGTACACAGATACGCAGTATTTT
>.|TRBV7-6|TRBD2|17|TRBJ2-1
CASSPGLAGESYNEQFF
TGTGCCAGCAGCCCGGGACTAGCGGGAGAGTCCTACAATGAGCAGTTCTTC
>.|TRBV7-9|TRBD2|15|TRBJ2-7
CASSSGEGTFYEQYF
TGTGCCAGCAGCAGTGGGGAGGGTACGTTTTACGAGCAGTACTTC
>.|TRBV5-4|.|14|TRBJ2-3
CASSFQQFTDTQYF
TGTGCCAGCAGCTTTCAACAGTTCACAGATACGCAGTATTTT
>.|TRBV7-9|.|13|TRBJ2-1
CASSVPTSNEQFF
TGTGCCAGCAGCGTCCCCACTTCCAATGAGCAGTTCTTC
>.|TRBV10-3|TRBD2|14|TRBJ2-1
CAISASGDYNEQFF
TGTGCCATCAGCGCGAGCGGGGACTACAATGAGCAGTTCTTC